Listed here are 8 T cell receptor beta chains from one sample, sequenced in a study of a mutant IDH1 vaccine in newly diagnosed glioma. Time point described: week 5, during vaccination. A single vaccine dose contained 300 ug of mutant IDH1 20-mer peptide, and topical imiquimod was used with it. No antigens are known for them. Libraries were prepared by immunoSEQ multiplex PCR; TCRdb keeps only in-frame clonotypes and omits some of them. This table has over 55,000 clones, about nine tenths appearing once. The sequenced sample was PBMCs, obtained from a glioma patient whose treatment included an IDH1 peptide vaccine. The receptors here all came from a woman aged 40 to 49 with glioma.

This chain joins TRBV29-1 and TRBJ2-1; D unresolved. CDR3 size: 13 residues. Germline CDR1 is SQVTM and CDR2 is ANQGSEA. Deletions cut 4 bases from V and 8 bases from J, with 15 bases between. The CDR3 DNA sequence: TGCAGCGTTGCCCAGCGCCAAAGGGATGAGCAGTTCTTC. Its translation: CSVAQRQRDEQFF.

V gene TRBV6-5 combines with J gene TRBJ2-7; 7 nucleotides align to TRBD1. Trimming took 6 bases from V and 2 from J; bases not matched to a gene: 1. CDR3 length equals 12 residues. Germline V gene sequence: CDR1 MNHEY, CDR2 SVGAGI. The CDR3 region has the DNA TGTGCCAGCAGGACAGGGCCCTACGAGCAGTACTTC. Its protein is CASRTGPYEQYF.

The rearrangement links TRBV7-9 to TRBJ2-7, with D possibly being TRBD1 (6 bases). The CDR3 has 15 amino acids. Per germline, CDR1 SEHNR and CDR2 FQNEAQ (reference sequence). Trimming stripped 7 bases from V and 5 bases from J, with 21 bases between. CDR3 sequence (DNA): TGTGCCAGCAACTTGGGCAGGGGCCCCCTCGACGAGCAGTACTTC. It translates to CASNLGRGPLDEQYF.

The chain employs TRBV5-1 and TRBJ1-1; 8 bases match TRBD1. Per the germline V gene, CDR1 is SGHRS and CDR2 is YFSETQ. Germline trimming cut 6 bases from V and 2 bases from J; bases unmatched to any gene: 9. The CDR3 is 15 residues long. Here the CDR3 reads CASMTGDPANTEAFF. The CDR3 DNA follows: TGCGCCAGCATGACAGGGGACCCAGCAAACACTGAAGCTTTCTTT. Full variable domain (rest looked up from reference TRBV5-1 and TRBJ1-1): KAGVTQTPRYLIKTRGQQVTLSCSPISGHRSVSWYQQTPGQGLQFLFEYFSETQRNKGNFPGRFSGRQFSNSRSEMNVSTLELGDSALYLCASMTGDPANTEAFFGQGTRLTVV.

The chain links TRBV6-6 to TRBJ2-7; D is possibly TRBD1 (5 bases). The V end lost 0 bases, the J end lost 3 bases, and 9 bases lay between the germline ends. This CDR3 has 14 residues. Germline lookup yields CDR1 MNHNY and CDR2 SVGAGI (reference sequence). The CDR3 reads CASSYSPGIYEQYF. The CDR3 nucleotides read TGTGCCAGCAGTTACTCGCCAGGGATCTACGAGCAGTACTTC.

The rearrangement joins TRBV4-3 to TRBJ2-3; 7 nucleotides match TRBD2. Trimming cost V 3 bases and J 3 bases; bases outside gene matches: 9. In germline, CDR1 is LGHNA, CDR2 YSLEER. The CDR3 spans 16 residues. CDR3 nucleotides: TGCGCCAGCAGCCAGGCCCCTAGCGGTTTTACAGATACGCAGTATTTT. This translates into CASSQAPSGFTDTQYF.

A few counts support this clone. The chain carries TRBV6-6 and TRBJ1-2; TRBD1 matches at 8 bases. The CDR3 consists of 13 residues. V lost 5 bases and J lost 3; bases outside the gene matches: 2. The germline V gene has CDR1 MNHNY and CDR2 SVGAGI (reference sequence). The CDR3 here is CASSPTGDYGYTF. The CDR3 coding sequence is TGTGCCAGCAGTCCGACAGGGGACTATGGCTACACCTTC.

The rearrangement uses TRBV27 and TRBJ2-7, with D perhaps being TRBD1 or TRBD2 (5 bases each). The CDR3 is 18 residues long. Looked up from germline, CDR1 is MNHEY and CDR2 is SMNVEV (reference sequence). Trimming left V 1 base short and J 3 bases short, with 22 bases between. Here the CDR3 DNA reads TGTGCCAGCAGTTTATTGGGAGACAGTCCATTTCCTTTCTACGAGCAGTACTTC. It encodes CASSLLGDSPFPFYEQYF.